One and the same sample provided the 10 T cell receptor beta chains below, sequenced in a study of regulatory T cells in long-lasting Graves disease. Time point here: persistent/refractory GD, antithyroid drugs over 5 years with positive TRAb. PBMCs were the source of the RNA used for TCR sequencing. CDR3 regions were amplified by Arm-PCR using iRepertoire HTBI primers to build TCR beta libraries. MiXCR, run by TCRdb on the multiplex PCR reads, gives a single entry per CDR3 protein. The data hold about 420,000 distinct CDR3 sequences, with around 22% observed a single time. The material sequenced was peripheral blood mononuclear cells (PBMCs), taken when the disease was refractory, from a patient treated with antithyroid drugs. The receptor source for this set is a female donor with Graves disease.

The chain links TRBV14 to TRBJ2-2; TRBD1 aligns across 8 bases. Germline CDR1 SGHDN, CDR2 FVKESK. The length of the CDR3 is 15 residues. Trimming at V came to 4 bases and at J to 4 bases, leaving 5 bases not matched to a gene. CDR3 loop: CASSRQGLSTGELFF. The CDR3 bases are TGTGCCAGCAGCCGACAGGGGTTGAGCACCGGGGAGCTGTTTTTT.

This clonotype occurred many times. The chain uses TRBV11-2 and TRBJ2-7; 7 bases match TRBD2. Per the germline V gene, CDR1 is SGHAT and CDR2 is FQNNGV. With 8 bases clipped from V and 0 bases from J, the junction kept 7 bases outside the gene matches. This CDR3 region has 14 residues. The CDR3 coding sequence is TGTGCCAGCGGAAACCTAGCGGCCTCCTACGAGCAGTACTTC. This gives the protein CASGNLAASYEQYF.

This rearrangement joins TRBV10-3 to TRBJ1-1; tentatively, D is TRBD1 (6 bases). The CDR3 totals 14 residues. Germline V gene data show CDR1 as ENHRY and CDR2 as SYGVKD. Trimming removed 7 bases from V and 5 bases from J, with 17 bases in between. Written as DNA, the CDR3 is TGTGCCATCAAGGGGGGGGGCCCGAGGACTGAAGCTTTCTTT. Translation: CAIKGGGPRTEAFF.

The CDR3 nucleotides read TGTGCCAGCAGTTTCCGGAGGGAAGAGACCCAGTACTTC. It specifies CASSFRREETQYF. The chain couples TRBV27 to TRBJ2-5; a weak D match, TRBD2 (6 bases). CDR3 length equals 13 residues. The germline CDR1 and CDR2 sequences are MNHEY and SMNVEV (reference sequence). Trimming pared 3 bases from V and 3 bases from J, leaving 8 bases between.

The sample holds many counts of this clonotype. The chain recombines TRBV5-1 with TRBJ1-2; D remains ambiguous. Germline CDR1 is SGHRS and CDR2 is YFSETQ. This CDR3 is built from 13 residues. V dropped 4 bases and J dropped 0 bases, with 7 bases sitting between them. The CDR3, as DNA: TGCGCCAGCAGCCGTGAATCTAACTATGGCTACACCTTC. Amino acids: CASSRESNYGYTF.

In its sample, this clonotype was seen a few times. The chain recombines TRBV6-4 with TRBJ2-2; D gene ambiguous. This CDR3 is built from 14 residues. V was clipped by 3 bases and J by 3 bases, with 8 bases between them. The germline V gene encodes CDR1 MRHNA and CDR2 SNTAGT. CDR3 DNA sequence: TGTGCCAGCAGTGAAGCGCCGCACACCGGGGAGCTGTTTTTT. The encoded protein is CASSEAPHTGELFF.

The sample holds many counts of this clonotype. This clone may be a read error of a much larger clone one base away. The chain joins TRBV12-3 or TRBV12-4 to TRBJ1-5; D might be TRBD1 (6 bases). The CDR3 loop spans 15 amino acids. V lost 7 bases and J 2 bases, leaving 15 bases between the germline ends. This CDR3 reads CASKDRRHGNQPQHF. DNA for the CDR3: TGTGCCAGCAAAGACAGGAGGCACGGCAATCAGCCCCAGCATTTT.

This clonotype was seen repeatedly, ten times or more. The chain couples TRBV6-1 to TRBJ1-5; D is unclear. The V gene lost 6 bases and the J gene lost 6 bases, with 9 bases spanning the gap. This CDR3 has 12 amino acids. Germline values: CDR1 MNHNS, CDR2 SASEGT. CDR3 amino acids: CASRALGQPQHF. The CDR3 DNA sequence: TGTGCCAGCAGGGCGTTGGGTCAGCCCCAGCATTTT.

The chain links TRBV19 to TRBJ1-3, with D unresolved. Trimming left V 7 bases short and J 0 bases short, with 7 bases between. The CDR3 extends over 13 amino acids. Germline assignment: CDR1 LNHDA and CDR2 SQIVND (reference sequence). The CDR3 is CASTQISGNTIYF. DNA for the CDR3: TGTGCCAGTACGCAGATCTCTGGAAACACCATATATTTT.

This clonotype was seen only a few times. The genes are TRBV6-1 and TRBJ2-2; tentatively, D is TRBD1 (6 bases). V dropped 7 bases and J dropped 5 bases, with 17 bases sitting between them. CDR3 length: 15 amino acids. CDR1 and CDR2 (germline): MNHNS, SASEGT. CDR3 sequence reads: CASTPQGELTGELFF. The CDR3 region has the DNA TGTGCCAGCACCCCACAGGGCGAATTGACCGGGGAGCTGTTTTTT.